This paragraph covers one TCR beta chain sequence. CD8+ and CD4+ blood T cells underwent TCR beta sequencing. As judged by recently defined diagnostic criteria, patients with Susac syndrome had definite or probable disease. FACS enriched CD8+ TEMRA cells, while bulk CD8+ and CD4+ were negatively isolated. The sample comes from a study of CD8 T cells in Susac syndrome. Study details: Active disease was present in six of the sequenced Susac syndrome patients, whereas under 10 of them were in remission.

V was shortened by 5 bases and J by 2 bases, with 13 bases between the two germline ends. Germline V lookup: CDR1 SEHNR, CDR2 FQNEAQ (reference sequence). The CDR3 is 15 amino acids. Random hexamers served to reverse transcribe roughly 0.45 to 1 ug RNA. TCRdb re-derived calls from the immunoSEQ multiplex PCR reads in MiXCR, one entry per CDR3 protein. The table shows around 230,000 distinct CDR3 sequences, with 95% to 97% occurring only once. The chain recombines TRBV7-9 with TRBJ2-4; D possibly uses TRBD1 or TRBD2 (6 bases each). The sequenced sample was CD4+ T cells from PBMCs. This receptor was obtained from a human donor with Susac syndrome. The CDR3 sequence: CASSERGLSKNIQYF. The CDR3 nucleotides read TGTGCCAGCAGCGAACGGGGGCTGTCCAAAAACATTCAGTACTTC.